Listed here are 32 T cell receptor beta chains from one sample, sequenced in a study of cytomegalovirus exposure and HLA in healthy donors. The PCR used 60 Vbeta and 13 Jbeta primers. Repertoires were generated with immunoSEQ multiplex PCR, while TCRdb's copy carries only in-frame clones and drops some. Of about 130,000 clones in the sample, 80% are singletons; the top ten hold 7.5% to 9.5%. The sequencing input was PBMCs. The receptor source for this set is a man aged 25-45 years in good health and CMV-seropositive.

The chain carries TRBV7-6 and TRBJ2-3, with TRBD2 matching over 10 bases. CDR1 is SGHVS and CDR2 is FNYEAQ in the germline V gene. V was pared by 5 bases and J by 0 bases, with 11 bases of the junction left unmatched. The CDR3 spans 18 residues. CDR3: CASSLTSGRGPSTDTQYF. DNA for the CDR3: TGTGCCAGCAGCCTGACTAGCGGGCGGGGGCCTAGCACAGATACGCAGTATTTT.

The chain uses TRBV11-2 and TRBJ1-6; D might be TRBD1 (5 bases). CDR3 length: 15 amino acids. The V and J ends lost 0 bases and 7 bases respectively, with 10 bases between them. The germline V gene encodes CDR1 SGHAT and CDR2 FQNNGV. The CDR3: CASSLEGARNSPLHF. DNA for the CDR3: TGTGCCAGCAGCTTAGAAGGGGCTCGGAATTCACCCCTCCACTTT.

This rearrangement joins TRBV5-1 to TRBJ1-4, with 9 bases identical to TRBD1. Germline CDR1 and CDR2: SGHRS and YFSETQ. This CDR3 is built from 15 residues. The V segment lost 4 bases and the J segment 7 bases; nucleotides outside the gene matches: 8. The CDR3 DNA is TGCGCCAGCAGCCCCATGACAGGGGGAAGTGAAAAACTGTTTTTT. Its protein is CASSPMTGGSEKLFF.

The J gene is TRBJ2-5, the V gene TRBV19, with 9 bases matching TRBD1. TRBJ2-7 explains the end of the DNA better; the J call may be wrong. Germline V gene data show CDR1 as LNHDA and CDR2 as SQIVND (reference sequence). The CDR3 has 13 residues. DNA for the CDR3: TGTGCCAGTAGCCGACAGGGGGCCTACGAGCAGTACTTC. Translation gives CASSRQGAYEQYF.

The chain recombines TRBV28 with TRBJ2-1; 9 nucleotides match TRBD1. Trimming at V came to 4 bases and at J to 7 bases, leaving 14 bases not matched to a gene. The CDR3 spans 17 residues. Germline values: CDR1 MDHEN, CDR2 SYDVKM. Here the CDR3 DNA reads TGTGCCAGCAGTTCATCGGCGGGACAGGGTATGAGAAATGAGCAGTTCTTC. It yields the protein CASSSSAGQGMRNEQFF.

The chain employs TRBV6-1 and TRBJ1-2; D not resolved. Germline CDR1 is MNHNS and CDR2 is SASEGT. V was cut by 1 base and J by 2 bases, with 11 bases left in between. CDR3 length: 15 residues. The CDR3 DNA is TGTGCCAGCAGTGAAGGAACAGACGCCAACTATGGCTACACCTTC. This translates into CASSEGTDANYGYTF.

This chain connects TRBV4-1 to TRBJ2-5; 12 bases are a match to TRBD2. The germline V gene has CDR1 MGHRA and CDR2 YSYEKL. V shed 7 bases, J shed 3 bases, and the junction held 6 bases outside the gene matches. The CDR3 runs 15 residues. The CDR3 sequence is CASMSTSGGKETQYF. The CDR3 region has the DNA TGCGCCAGCATGTCGACTAGCGGGGGCAAAGAGACCCAGTACTTC.

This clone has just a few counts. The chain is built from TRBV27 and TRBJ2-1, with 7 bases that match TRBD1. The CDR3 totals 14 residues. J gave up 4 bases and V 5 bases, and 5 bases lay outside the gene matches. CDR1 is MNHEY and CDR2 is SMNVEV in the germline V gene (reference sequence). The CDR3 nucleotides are TGTGCCAGCAGTAACGGACAGGCGTACAATGAGCAGTTCTTC. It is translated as CASSNGQAYNEQFF.

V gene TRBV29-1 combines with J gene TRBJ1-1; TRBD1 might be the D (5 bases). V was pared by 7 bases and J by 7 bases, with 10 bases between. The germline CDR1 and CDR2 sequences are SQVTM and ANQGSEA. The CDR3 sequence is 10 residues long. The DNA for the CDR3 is TGCAGCGCGGGGGACGGTGAAGCTTTCTTT. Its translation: CSAGDGEAFF.

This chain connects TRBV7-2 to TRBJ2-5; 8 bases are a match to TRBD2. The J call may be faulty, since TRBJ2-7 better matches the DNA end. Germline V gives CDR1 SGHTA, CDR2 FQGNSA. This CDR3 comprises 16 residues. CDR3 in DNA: TGTGCCAGCACCAGAAGCGGGGGAACCACGCCCTACGAGCAGTACTTC. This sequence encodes CASTRSGGTTPYEQYF.

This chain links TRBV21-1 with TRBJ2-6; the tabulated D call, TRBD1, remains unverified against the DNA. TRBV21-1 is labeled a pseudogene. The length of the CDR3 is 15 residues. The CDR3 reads CASRDKNSGANVLTF. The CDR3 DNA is TGTGCCAGCAGGGACAAAAACTCTGGGGCCAACGTCCTGACTTTC.

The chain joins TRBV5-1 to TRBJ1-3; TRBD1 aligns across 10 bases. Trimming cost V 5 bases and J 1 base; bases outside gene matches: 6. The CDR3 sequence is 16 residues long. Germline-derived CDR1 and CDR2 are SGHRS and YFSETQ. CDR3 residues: CASRDRDRGSGNTIYF. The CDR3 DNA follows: TGCGCCAGCAGGGATCGGGACAGGGGATCTGGAAACACCATATATTTT.

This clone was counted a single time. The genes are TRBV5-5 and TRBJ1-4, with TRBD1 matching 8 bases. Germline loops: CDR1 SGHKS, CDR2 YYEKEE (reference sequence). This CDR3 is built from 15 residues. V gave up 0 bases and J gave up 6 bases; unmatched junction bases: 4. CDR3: CASSLVSGGDEKLFF. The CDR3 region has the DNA TGTGCCAGCAGCTTGGTCTCAGGGGGCGATGAAAAACTGTTTTTT.

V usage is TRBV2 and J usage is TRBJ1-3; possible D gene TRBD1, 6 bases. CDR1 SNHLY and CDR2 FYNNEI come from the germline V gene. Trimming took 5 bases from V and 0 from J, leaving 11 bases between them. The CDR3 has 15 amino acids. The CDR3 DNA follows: TGTGCCAGCAGTCCACAGGGCCTCTCTGGAAACACCATATATTTT. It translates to CASSPQGLSGNTIYF. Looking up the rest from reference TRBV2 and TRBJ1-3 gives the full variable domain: EPEVTQTPSHQVTQMGQEVILRCVPISNHLYFYWYRQILGQKVEFLVSFYNNEISEKSEIFDDQFSVERPDGSNFTLKIRSTKLEDSAMYFCASSPQGLSGNTIYFGEGSWLTVV.

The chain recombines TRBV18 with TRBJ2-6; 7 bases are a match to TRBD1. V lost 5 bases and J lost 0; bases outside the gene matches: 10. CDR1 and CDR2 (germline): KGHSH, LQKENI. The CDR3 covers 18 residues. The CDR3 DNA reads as TGTGCCAGCTCATGGACAGGCGACTACCGCTCTGGGGCCAACGTCCTGACTTTC. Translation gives CASSWTGDYRSGANVLTF.

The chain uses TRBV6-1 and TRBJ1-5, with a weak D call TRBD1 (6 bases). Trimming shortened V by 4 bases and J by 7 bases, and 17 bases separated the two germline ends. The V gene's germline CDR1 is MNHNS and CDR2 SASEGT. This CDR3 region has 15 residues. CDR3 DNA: TGTGCCAGCAGTGCTACTACAGGGTTTCGGCAGCCCCAGCATTTT. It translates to CASSATTGFRQPQHF.

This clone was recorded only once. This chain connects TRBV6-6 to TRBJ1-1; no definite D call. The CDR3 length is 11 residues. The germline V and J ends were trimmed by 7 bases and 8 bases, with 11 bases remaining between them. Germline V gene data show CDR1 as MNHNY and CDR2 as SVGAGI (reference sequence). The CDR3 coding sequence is TGTGCCAGCACGCGGTCCACGGAAGCTTTCTTT. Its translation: CASTRSTEAFF.

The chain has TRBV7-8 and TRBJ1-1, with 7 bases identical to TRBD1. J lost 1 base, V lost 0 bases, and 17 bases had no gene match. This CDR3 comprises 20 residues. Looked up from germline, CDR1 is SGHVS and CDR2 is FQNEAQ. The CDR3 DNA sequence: TGTGCCAGCAGCTTAGCAAAAGATACGACAGGGCCACAGTCGAACACTGAAGCTTTCTTT. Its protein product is CASSLAKDTTGPQSNTEAFF.

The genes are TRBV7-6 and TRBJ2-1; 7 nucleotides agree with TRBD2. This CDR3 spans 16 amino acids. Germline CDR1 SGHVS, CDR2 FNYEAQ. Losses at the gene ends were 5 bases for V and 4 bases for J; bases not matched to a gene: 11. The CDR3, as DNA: TGTGCCAGCAGCCCGTTGATGGGGGGGATATACAATGAGCAGTTCTTC. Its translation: CASSPLMGGIYNEQFF.

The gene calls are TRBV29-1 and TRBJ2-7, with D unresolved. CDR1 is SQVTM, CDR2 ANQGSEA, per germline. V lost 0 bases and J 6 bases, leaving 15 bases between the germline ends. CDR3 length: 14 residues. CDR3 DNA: TGCAGCGTTGAAGATCCTGGGCCGAGAGCCGAGCAGTACTTC. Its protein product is CSVEDPGPRAEQYF.

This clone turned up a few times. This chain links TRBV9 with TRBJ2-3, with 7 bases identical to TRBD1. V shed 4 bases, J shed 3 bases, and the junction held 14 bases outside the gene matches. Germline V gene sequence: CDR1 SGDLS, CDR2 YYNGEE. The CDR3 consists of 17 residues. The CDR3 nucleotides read TGTGCCAGCAGCAAAGAGAGTTGGGACAGCCGGACAGATACGCAGTATTTT. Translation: CASSKESWDSRTDTQYF.

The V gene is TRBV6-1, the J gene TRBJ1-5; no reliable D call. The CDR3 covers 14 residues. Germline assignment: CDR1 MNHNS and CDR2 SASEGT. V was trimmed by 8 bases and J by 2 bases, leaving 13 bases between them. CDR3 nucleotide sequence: TGTGCCAGCGGTTCCGGGGATGGCAATCAGCCCCAGCATTTT. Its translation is CASGSGDGNQPQHF.

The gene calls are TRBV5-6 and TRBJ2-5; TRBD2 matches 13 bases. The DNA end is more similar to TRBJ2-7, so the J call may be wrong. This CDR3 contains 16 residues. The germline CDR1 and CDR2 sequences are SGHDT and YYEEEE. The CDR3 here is CASSWGLAGFSYEQYF. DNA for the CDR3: TGTGCCAGCAGCTGGGGACTAGCGGGGTTCTCCTACGAGCAGTACTTC.

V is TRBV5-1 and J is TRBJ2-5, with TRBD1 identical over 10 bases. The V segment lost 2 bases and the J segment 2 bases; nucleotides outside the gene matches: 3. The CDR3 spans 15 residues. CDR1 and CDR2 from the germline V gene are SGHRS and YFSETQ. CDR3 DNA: TGCGCCAGCAGCTTACGGACAGGGGGGCAAGAGACCCAGTACTTC. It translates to CASSLRTGGQETQYF.

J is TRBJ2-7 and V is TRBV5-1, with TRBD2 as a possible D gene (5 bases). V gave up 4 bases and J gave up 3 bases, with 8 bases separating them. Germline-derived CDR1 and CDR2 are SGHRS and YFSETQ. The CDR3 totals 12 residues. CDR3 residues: CASSREDYEQYF. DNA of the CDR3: TGCGCCAGCAGCCGGGAAGACTACGAGCAGTACTTC.

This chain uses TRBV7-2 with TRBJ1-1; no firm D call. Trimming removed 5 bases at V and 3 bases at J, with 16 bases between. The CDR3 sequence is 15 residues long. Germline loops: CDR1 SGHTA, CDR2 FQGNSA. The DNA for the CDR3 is TGTGCCAGCAGCCGAGTAGGAGCCGTTGACACTGAAGCTTTCTTT. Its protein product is CASSRVGAVDTEAFF.

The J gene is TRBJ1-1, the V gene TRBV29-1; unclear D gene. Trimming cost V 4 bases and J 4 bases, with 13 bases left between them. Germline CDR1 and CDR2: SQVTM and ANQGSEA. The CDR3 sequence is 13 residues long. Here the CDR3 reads CSVVGGESTEAFF. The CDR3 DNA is TGCAGCGTTGTCGGCGGGGAGAGCACTGAAGCTTTCTTT. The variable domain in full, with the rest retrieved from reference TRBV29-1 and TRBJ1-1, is SAVISQKPSRDICQRGTSLTIQCQVDSQVTMMFWYRQQPGQSLTLIATANQGSEATYESGFVIDKFPISRPNLTFSTLTVSNMSPEDSSIYLCSVVGGESTEAFFGQGTRLTVV.

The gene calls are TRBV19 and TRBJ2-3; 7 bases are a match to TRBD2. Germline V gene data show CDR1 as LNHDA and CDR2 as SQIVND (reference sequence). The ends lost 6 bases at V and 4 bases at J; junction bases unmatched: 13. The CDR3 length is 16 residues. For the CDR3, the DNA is TGTGCCAGTAGCGATTGGACTAGTGGGGACTCAGATACGCAGTATTTT. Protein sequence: CASSDWTSGDSDTQYF.

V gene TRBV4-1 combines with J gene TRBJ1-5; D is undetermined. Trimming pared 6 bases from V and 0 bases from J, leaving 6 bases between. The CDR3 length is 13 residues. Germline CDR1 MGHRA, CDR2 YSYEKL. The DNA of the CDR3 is TGCGCCAGCAGTCTAAATAGCAATCAGCCCCAGCATTTT. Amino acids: CASSLNSNQPQHF.

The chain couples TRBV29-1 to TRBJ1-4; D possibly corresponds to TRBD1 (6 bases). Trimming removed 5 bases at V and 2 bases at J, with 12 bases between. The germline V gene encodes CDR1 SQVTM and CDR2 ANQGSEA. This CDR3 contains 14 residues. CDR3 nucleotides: TGCAGCGTTCACACAGGGACGACTAATGAAAAACTGTTTTTT. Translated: CSVHTGTTNEKLFF.

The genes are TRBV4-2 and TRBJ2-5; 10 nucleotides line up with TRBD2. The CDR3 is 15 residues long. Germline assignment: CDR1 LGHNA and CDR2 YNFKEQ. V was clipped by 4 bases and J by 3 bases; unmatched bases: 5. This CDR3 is CASSPGTSVEETQYF. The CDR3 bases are TGTGCCAGCAGCCCTGGGACTAGCGTTGAAGAGACCCAGTACTTC.

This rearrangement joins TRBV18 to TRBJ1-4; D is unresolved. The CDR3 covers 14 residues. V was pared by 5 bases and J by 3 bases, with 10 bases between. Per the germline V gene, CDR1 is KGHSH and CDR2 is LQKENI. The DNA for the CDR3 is TGTGCCAGCTCAAAGGGAGTCCCTAATGAAAAACTGTTTTTT. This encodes CASSKGVPNEKLFF.